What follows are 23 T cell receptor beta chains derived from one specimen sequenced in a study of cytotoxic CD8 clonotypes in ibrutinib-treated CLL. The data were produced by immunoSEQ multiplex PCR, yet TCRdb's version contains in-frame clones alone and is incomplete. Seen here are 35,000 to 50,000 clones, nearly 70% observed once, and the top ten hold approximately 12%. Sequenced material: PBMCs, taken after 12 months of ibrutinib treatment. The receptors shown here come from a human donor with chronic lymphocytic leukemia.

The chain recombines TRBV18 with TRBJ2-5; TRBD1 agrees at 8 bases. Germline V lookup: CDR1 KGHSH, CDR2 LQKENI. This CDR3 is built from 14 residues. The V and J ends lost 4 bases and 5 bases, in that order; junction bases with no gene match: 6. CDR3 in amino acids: CASSHGQGGETQYF. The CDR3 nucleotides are TGTGCCAGCTCACACGGACAGGGTGGGGAGACCCAGTACTTC.

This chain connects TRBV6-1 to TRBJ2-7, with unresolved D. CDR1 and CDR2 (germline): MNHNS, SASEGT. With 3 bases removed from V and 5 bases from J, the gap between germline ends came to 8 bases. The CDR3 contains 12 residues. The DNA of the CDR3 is TGTGCCAGCAGTGATGTAGTAGACGAGCAGTACTTC. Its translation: CASSDVVDEQYF.

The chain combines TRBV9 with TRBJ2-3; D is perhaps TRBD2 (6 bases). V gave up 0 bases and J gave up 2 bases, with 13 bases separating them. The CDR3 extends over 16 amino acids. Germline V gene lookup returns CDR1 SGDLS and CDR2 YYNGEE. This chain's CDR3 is CASSVASGHSTDTQYF. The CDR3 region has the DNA TGTGCCAGCAGCGTAGCAAGCGGGCACTCCACAGATACGCAGTATTTT.

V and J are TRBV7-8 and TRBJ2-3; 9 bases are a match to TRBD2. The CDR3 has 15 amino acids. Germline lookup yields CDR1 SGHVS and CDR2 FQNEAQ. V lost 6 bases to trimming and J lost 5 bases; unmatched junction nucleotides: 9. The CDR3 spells CASRSGTSWGDTQYF. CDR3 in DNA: TGTGCCAGCAGATCCGGGACTAGCTGGGGAGATACGCAGTATTTT. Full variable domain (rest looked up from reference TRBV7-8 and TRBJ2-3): GAGVSQSPRYKVAKRGQDVALRCDPISGHVSLFWYQQALGQGPEFLTYFQNEAQLDKSGLPSDRFFAERPEGSVSTLKIQRTQQEDSAVYLCASRSGTSWGDTQYFGPGTRLTVL.

The CDR3 here is CASSFLRGTARETQYF. CDR3 nucleotide sequence: TGTGCCAGCAGCTTTTTAAGGGGCACGGCCAGAGAGACCCAGTACTTC. J is TRBJ2-5 and V is TRBV7-2; D perhaps matches TRBD1 (5 bases). This CDR3 contains 16 residues. The V gene lost 3 bases and the J gene lost 4 bases, with 18 bases spanning the gap. Germline assignment: CDR1 SGHTA and CDR2 FQGNSA.

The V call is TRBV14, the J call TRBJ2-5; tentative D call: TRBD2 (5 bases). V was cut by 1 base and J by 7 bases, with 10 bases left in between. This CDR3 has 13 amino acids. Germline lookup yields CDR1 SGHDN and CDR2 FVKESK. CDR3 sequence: CASSQVPEGTQYF. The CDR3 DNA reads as TGTGCCAGCAGCCAAGTGCCAGAGGGGACCCAGTACTTC.

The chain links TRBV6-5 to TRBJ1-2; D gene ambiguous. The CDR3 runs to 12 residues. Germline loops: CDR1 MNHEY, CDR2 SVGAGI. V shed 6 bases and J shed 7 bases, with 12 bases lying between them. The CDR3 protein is CASSPQNSGYTF. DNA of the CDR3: TGTGCCAGCAGCCCCCAAAATAGTGGCTACACCTTC.

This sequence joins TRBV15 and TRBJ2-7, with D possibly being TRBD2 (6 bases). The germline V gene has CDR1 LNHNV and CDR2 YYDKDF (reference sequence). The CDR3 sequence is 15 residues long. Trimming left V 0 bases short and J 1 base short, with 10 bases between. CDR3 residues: CATSRERGNSYEQYF. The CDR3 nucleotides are TGTGCCACCAGCAGAGAGCGGGGCAATTCCTACGAGCAGTACTTC.

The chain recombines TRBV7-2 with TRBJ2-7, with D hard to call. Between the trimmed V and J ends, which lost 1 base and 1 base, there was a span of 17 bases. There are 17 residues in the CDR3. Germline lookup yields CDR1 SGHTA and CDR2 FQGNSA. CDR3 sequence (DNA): TGTGCCAGCAGCTTAGTCCCCCCAGGTTCTTCTTCCTACGAGCAGTACTTC. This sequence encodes CASSLVPPGSSSYEQYF.

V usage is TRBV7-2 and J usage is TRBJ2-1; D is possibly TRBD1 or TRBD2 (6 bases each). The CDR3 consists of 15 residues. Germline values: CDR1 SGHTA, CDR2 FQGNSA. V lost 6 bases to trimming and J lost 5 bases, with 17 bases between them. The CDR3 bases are TGTGCCAGCAGTCGAGGGGGGAGCACGGACAATGAGCAGTTCTTC. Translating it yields CASSRGGSTDNEQFF.

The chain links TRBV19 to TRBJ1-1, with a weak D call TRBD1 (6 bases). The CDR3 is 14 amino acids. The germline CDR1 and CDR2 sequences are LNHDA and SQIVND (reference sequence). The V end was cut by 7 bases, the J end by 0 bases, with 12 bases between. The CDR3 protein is CASKGQNMNTEAFF. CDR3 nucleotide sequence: TGTGCCAGTAAAGGACAGAACATGAACACTGAAGCTTTCTTT.

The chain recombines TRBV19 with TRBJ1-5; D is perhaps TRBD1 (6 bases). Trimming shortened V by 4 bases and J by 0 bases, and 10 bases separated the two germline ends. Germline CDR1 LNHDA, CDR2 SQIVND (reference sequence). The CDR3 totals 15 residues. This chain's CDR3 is CASSSRDNSNQPQHF. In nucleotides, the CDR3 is TGTGCCAGTAGTAGCCGGGACAATAGCAATCAGCCCCAGCATTTT.

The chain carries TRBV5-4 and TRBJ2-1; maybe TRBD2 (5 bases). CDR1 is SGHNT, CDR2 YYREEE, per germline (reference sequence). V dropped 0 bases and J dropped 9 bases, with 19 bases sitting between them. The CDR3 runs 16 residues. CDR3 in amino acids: CASSLDLGDYPSEQFF. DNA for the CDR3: TGTGCCAGCAGCTTGGATCTAGGAGACTATCCCAGTGAGCAGTTCTTC.

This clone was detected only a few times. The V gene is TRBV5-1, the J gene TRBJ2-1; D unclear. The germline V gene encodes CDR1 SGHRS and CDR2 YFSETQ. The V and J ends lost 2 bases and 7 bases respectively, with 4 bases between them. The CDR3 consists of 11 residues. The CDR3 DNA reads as TGCGCCAGCAGCTTTGTGAATGAGCAGTTCTTC. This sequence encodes CASSFVNEQFF.

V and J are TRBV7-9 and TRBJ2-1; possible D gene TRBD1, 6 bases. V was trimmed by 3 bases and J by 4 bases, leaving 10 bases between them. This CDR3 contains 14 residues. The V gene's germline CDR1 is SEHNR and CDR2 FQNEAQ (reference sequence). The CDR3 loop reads CASSFSGDYNEQFF. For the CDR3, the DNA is TGTGCCAGCAGCTTCTCAGGGGATTACAATGAGCAGTTCTTC. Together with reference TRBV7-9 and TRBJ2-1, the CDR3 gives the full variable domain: DTGVSQNPRHKITKRGQNVTFRCDPISEHNRLYWYRQTLGQGPEFLTYFQNEAQLEKSRLLSDRFSAERPKGSFSTLEIQRTEQGDSAMYLCASSFSGDYNEQFFGPGTRLTVL.

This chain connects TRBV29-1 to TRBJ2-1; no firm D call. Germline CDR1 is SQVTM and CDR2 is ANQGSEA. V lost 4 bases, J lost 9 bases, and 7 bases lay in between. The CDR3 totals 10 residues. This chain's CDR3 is CSVAHLEQFF. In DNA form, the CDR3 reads TGCAGCGTTGCCCATCTTGAGCAGTTCTTC.

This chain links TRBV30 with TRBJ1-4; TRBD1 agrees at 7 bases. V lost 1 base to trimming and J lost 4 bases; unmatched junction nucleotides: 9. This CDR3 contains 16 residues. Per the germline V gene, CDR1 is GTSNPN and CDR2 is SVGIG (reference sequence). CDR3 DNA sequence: TGTGCCTGGAGTGCAGACCGGGACAGAAGTAATGAAAAACTGTTTTTT. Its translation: CAWSADRDRSNEKLFF.

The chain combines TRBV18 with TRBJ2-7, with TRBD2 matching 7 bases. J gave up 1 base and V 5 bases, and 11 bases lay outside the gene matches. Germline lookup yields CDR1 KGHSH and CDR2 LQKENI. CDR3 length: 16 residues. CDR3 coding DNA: TGTGCCAGCTCAGCCCTTCCCGGGACTACTTCCTACGAGCAGTACTTC. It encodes CASSALPGTTSYEQYF. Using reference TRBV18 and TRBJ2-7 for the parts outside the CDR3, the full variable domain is NAGVMQNPRHLVRRRGQEARLRCSPMKGHSHVYWYRQLPEEGLKFMVYLQKENIIDESGMPKERFSAEFPKEGPSILRIQQVVRGDSAAYFCASSALPGTTSYEQYFGPGTRLTVT.

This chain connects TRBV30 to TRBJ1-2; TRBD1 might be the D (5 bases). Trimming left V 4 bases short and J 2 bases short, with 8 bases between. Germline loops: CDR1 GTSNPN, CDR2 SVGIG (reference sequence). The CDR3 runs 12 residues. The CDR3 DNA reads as TGTGCCTGGAATCCAGGGAACTATGGCTACACCTTC. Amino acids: CAWNPGNYGYTF.

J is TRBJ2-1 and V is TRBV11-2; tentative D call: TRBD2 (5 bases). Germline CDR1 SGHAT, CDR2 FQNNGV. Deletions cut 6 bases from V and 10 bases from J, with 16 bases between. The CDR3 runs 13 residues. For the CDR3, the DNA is TGTGCCAGCAGTACACAGCGGCCGGGGGAGCAGTTCTTC. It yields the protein CASSTQRPGEQFF.

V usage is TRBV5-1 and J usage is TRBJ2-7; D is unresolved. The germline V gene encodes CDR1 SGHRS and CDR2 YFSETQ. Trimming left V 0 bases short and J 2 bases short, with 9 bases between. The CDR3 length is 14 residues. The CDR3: CASSLALEPYEQYF. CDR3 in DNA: TGCGCCAGCAGCTTGGCTCTTGAACCCTACGAGCAGTACTTC. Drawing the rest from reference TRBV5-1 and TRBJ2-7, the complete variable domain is KAGVTQTPRYLIKTRGQQVTLSCSPISGHRSVSWYQQTPGQGLQFLFEYFSETQRNKGNFPGRFSGRQFSNSRSEMNVSTLELGDSALYLCASSLALEPYEQYFGPGTRLTVT.

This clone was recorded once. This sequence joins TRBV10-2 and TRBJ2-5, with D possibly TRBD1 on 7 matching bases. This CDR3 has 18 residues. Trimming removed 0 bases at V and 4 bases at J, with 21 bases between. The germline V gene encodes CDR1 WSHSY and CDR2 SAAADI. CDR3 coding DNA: TGCGCCAGCAGTGAGTCGAGGTTCGGGCAGGGGGGCCGAGAGACCCAGTACTTC. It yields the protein CASSESRFGQGGRETQYF.

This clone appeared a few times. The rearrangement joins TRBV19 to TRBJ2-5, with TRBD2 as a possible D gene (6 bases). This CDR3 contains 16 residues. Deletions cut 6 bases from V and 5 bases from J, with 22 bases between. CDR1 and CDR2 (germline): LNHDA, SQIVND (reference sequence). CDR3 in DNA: TGTGCCAGTAGAGAGTCTAGCGTACTCTCATCGGAGACCCAGTACTTC. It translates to CASRESSVLSSETQYF.